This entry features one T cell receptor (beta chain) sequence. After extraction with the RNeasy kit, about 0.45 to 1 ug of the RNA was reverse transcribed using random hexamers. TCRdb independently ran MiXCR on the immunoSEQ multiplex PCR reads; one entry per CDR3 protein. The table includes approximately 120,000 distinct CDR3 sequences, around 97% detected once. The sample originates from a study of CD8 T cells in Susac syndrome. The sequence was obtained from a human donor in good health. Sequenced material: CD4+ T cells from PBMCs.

CDR3 in amino acids: CASSYPTGGLNTEAFF. The CDR3 DNA sequence: TGTGCCAGCAGTTATCCGACAGGGGGCCTGAACACTGAAGCTTTCTTT. The chain joins TRBV6-2 or TRBV6-3 to TRBJ1-1, with 10 bases that match TRBD1. Germline V gene data show CDR1 as MNHEY and CDR2 as SVGEGT. V shed 3 bases, J shed 0 bases, and the junction held 4 bases outside the gene matches. There are 16 residues in the CDR3.